The 15 T cell receptor beta chains listed next were all sequenced from one sample in a study of cytomegalovirus exposure and HLA in healthy donors. The PCR was carried out with 60 Vbeta primers and 13 Jbeta primers. Data came from immunoSEQ multiplex PCR; TCRdb stores just in-frame clones and leaves some out. Across some 55,000 clones, the top ten clones capture roughly 7.1% of the sample. Sequences were obtained from PBMCs. These receptors all come from a woman aged 40 to 55 in good health and CMV-seronegative.

The DNA for the CDR3 is TGCAGCGTTGAAGAGCAGGGCTTACGGCATGGCTACACCTTC. Translated: CSVEEQGLRHGYTF. The V call is TRBV29-1, the J call TRBJ1-2, with D perhaps TRBD1 (5 bases). Trimming removed 0 bases from V and 6 bases from J, with 14 bases in between. CDR1 SQVTM and CDR2 ANQGSEA come from the germline V gene. This CDR3 spans 14 amino acids.

V gene TRBV7-2 combines with J gene TRBJ2-2; a possible D gene is TRBD2 (5 bases). Looked up from germline, CDR1 is SGHTA and CDR2 is FQGNSA. Trimming cost V 3 bases and J 6 bases, with 8 bases left between them. The CDR3 covers 13 residues. The CDR3 loop reads CASSFSEAGELFF. The CDR3 coding sequence is TGTGCCAGCAGCTTTAGCGAGGCCGGGGAGCTGTTTTTT.

This chain links TRBV6-1 with TRBJ1-2; tentative D call: TRBD1 (5 bases). CDR1 is MNHNS, CDR2 SASEGT, per germline. V was shortened by 2 bases and J by 2 bases, with 18 bases between the two germline ends. The CDR3 sequence is 17 residues long. DNA for the CDR3: TGTGCCAGCAGTGAATATCCGGGACTAGATGCGAACTATGGCTACACCTTC. Translating gives CASSEYPGLDANYGYTF.

The V gene is TRBV9, the J gene TRBJ1-5; TRBD1 aligns across 11 bases. The CDR3 has 14 amino acids. Trimming took 3 bases from V and 7 from J; bases not matched to a gene: 3. Germline assignment: CDR1 SGDLS and CDR2 YYNGEE. The CDR3 loop reads CASSGGQGAQPQHF. Here the CDR3 DNA reads TGTGCCAGCAGCGGAGGACAGGGGGCCCAGCCCCAGCATTTT.

The V and J genes are TRBV28 and TRBJ1-1; D perhaps matches TRBD1 (6 bases). V was shortened by 8 bases and J by 0 bases, with 16 bases between the two germline ends. The CDR3 runs to 15 residues. Germline V gene lookup returns CDR1 MDHEN and CDR2 SYDVKM. The CDR3 nucleotides are TGTGCCAGCCCACCACCGGGACACCTGAACACTGAAGCTTTCTTT. Encoded protein: CASPPPGHLNTEAFF. The variable domain in full, with the rest retrieved from reference TRBV28 and TRBJ1-1, is DVKVTQSSRYLVKRTGEKVFLECVQDMDHENMFWYRQDPGLGLRLIYFSYDVKMKEKGDIPEGYSVSREKKERFSLILESASTNQTSMYLCASPPPGHLNTEAFFGQGTRLTVV.

The CDR3 coding sequence is TGTGCCAGCAGCCCAAATCTAGGGGCCGGGGAGCTGTTTTTT. Amino acids: CASSPNLGAGELFF. This chain joins TRBV11-3 and TRBJ2-2; weak D call: TRBD1 (5 bases). Trimming removed 5 bases from V and 6 bases from J, with 13 bases in between. CDR3 length: 14 residues. Per the germline V gene, CDR1 is SGHNT and CDR2 is YENEEA.

The rearrangement links TRBV2 to TRBJ1-6; TRBD1 aligns across 8 bases. There are 15 residues in the CDR3. The V and J ends lost 6 bases and 3 bases, in that order; junction bases with no gene match: 4. In germline, CDR1 is SNHLY, CDR2 FYNNEI. CDR3 bases: TGTGCCAGCAGACGGGACAGGATCTATAATTCACCCCTCCACTTT. It is translated as CASRRDRIYNSPLHF.

The chain has TRBV7-8 and TRBJ2-7; D is unclear. The CDR3 spans 15 residues. Germline values: CDR1 SGHVS, CDR2 FQNEAQ. V was clipped by 5 bases and J by 1 base, with 15 bases between them. CDR3 sequence: CASSPGSGYSYEQYF. The CDR3 region has the DNA TGTGCCAGCAGCCCCGGATCCGGGTATTCCTACGAGCAGTACTTC.

The rearrangement joins TRBV6-5 to TRBJ1-2; no clear D. CDR1 is MNHEY, CDR2 SVGAGI, per germline. The V end lost 3 bases, the J end lost 6 bases, and 14 bases lay between the germline ends. The CDR3 sequence is 14 residues long. CDR3 in amino acids: CASSYLGRPNGYTF. The CDR3 DNA reads TGTGCCAGCAGTTATCTTGGGAGGCCGAATGGCTACACCTTC.

This chain connects TRBV18 to TRBJ2-7; 7 bases map to TRBD2. This CDR3 region has 17 residues. Germline trimming cut 3 bases from V and 2 bases from J; bases unmatched to any gene: 13. The germline V gene has CDR1 KGHSH and CDR2 LQKENI. The DNA for the CDR3 is TGTGCCAGCTCACCGTCCCCCGGGGGACTAATTACCTACGAGCAGTACTTC. Amino acid sequence: CASSPSPGGLITYEQYF.

The J gene is TRBJ1-2, the V gene TRBV7-6, with a possible D match to TRBD1 (6 bases). The germline gives CDR1 SGHVS, CDR2 FNYEAQ. This CDR3 has 15 residues. The V end lost 2 bases, the J end lost 0 bases, and 10 bases lay between the germline ends. The CDR3 sequence: CASSLSQGTNYGYTF. CDR3 nucleotides: TGTGCCAGCAGCTTAAGTCAGGGGACTAACTATGGCTACACCTTC. The whole variable domain, remainder taken from reference TRBV7-6 and TRBJ1-2, is GAGVSQSPRYKVTKRGQDVALRCDPISGHVSLYWYRQALGQGPEFLTYFNYEAQQDKSGLPNDRFSAERPEGSISTLTIQRTEQRDSAMYRCASSLSQGTNYGYTFGSGTRLTVV.

The rearrangement links TRBV29-1 to TRBJ1-1; no definite D call. Germline loops: CDR1 SQVTM, CDR2 ANQGSEA. V lost 4 bases to trimming and J lost 0 bases, with 9 bases between them. CDR3 size: 13 residues. The CDR3 spells CSVVEHMNTEAFF. The CDR3, as DNA: TGCAGCGTTGTGGAGCACATGAACACTGAAGCTTTCTTT.

The chain combines TRBV7-3 with TRBJ1-1, with 7 bases aligning to TRBD1. The junction had 13 bases not matched to a gene; V was cut back by 1 base and J by 11 bases. The CDR3 totals 15 residues. The germline CDR1 and CDR2 sequences are SGHTA and FQGTGA. The CDR3, as DNA: TGTGCCAGCAGCTTAATGGGAGGAGACAGGGTCGACGCTTTCTTT. Translating it yields CASSLMGGDRVDAFF. The full variable domain, its missing parts supplied by reference TRBV7-3 and TRBJ1-1, is GAGVSQTPSNKVTEKGKYVELRCDPISGHTALYWYRQSLGQGPEFLIYFQGTGAADDSGLPNDRFFAVRPEGSVSTLKIQRTERGDSAVYLCASSLMGGDRVDAFFGQGTRLTVV.

The CDR3 loop reads CASSLTSSPGQRYEQYF. DNA for the CDR3: TGTGCCAGCAGTCTCACCTCCTCTCCGGGACAGCGCTACGAGCAGTACTTC. The gene calls are TRBV27 and TRBJ2-7; 7 bases agree with TRBD1. Germline CDR1 is MNHEY and CDR2 is SMNVEV (reference sequence). Trimming cost V 5 bases and J 3 bases; bases outside gene matches: 16. CDR3 length equals 17 residues.

This chain connects TRBV27 to TRBJ2-7; 8 positions match TRBD2. The CDR3 length is 13 residues. Germline V gene sequence: CDR1 MNHEY, CDR2 SMNVEV (reference sequence). J was trimmed by 2 bases and V by 4 bases; bases with no gene match: 1. CDR3 residues: CASSWGLAYEQYF. As DNA, the CDR3 is TGTGCCAGCAGTTGGGGACTAGCCTACGAGCAGTACTTC.